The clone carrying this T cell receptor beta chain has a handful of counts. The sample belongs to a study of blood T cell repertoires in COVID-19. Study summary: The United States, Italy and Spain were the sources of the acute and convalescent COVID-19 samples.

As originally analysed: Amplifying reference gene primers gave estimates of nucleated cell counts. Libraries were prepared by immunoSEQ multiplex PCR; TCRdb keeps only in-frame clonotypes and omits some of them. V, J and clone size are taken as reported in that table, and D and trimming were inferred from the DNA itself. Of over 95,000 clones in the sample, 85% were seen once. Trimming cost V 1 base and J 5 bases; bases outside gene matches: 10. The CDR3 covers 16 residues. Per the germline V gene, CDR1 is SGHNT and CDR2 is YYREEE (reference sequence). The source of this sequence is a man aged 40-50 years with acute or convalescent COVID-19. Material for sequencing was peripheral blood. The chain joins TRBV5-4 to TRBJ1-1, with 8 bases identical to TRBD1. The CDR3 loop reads CASSLTPGGIGTEAFF. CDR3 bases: TGTGCCAGCAGCTTGACGCCAGGGGGCATAGGTACTGAAGCTTTCTTT.